What follows is one T cell receptor (beta chain) and its context. Its antigen is as yet unknown. The junction had 9 bases not matched to a gene; V was cut back by 1 base and J by 3 bases. Germline CDR1 and CDR2: DFQATT and SNEGSKA (reference sequence). This CDR3 contains 17 residues. Next came a second PCR, run for roughly 6 to 11 cycles, which used a sample-barcoded 5' primer along with a J-beta primer mix. TCRdb reprocessed the 5' RACE reads via MiXCR and lists one record per CDR3 protein. The table lists around 800,000 distinct CDR3 sequences, about 53% of them singletons, with about 42% in the top ten. The data were taken from a study of blood T cells in healthy people across ages. Study at large: For every two T cells, template switching captured about one barcoded beta molecule. Whole-study results and caveats: A strong correlation was found between TCR beta diversity and the percentage of naive T cells. Higher diversity, along with more naive CD4+ cells, distinguished long-lived donors from aged donors.

Sample donors were healthy Caucasian individuals that came from Russia, aged roughly 6 to 100. The V gene is TRBV20-1, the J gene TRBJ2-1; TRBD2 matches at 10 bases. The receptor was isolated from a man older than 75 in good health. The sample taken for sequencing was blood. The CDR3 region has the DNA TGCAGTGCTAGAGTGAGAACTAGCGGGGTACACTACAATGAGCAGTTCTTC. Amino acid sequence: CSARVRTSGVHYNEQFF.